This note documents a single T cell receptor beta chain sequence. V was clipped by 1 base and J by 2 bases; unmatched bases: 4. Germline lookup yields CDR1 MGHRA and CDR2 YSYEKL. This CDR3 has 15 residues. Unique molecular identifiers were built into the TCRbeta library. TCRdb called the PCR reads again in MiXCR, with one record for every CDR3 protein. Here the sample spans 450,000 to 600,000 distinct CDR3 sequences, roughly 18% being singletons. This sample is drawn from a study of T-cell reconstitution after alpha-beta-depleted transplantation in children. This chain links TRBV4-1 with TRBJ2-5; 7 nucleotides align to TRBD2. The receptor was derived from a human donor who donated a stem cell graft to a child with acute lymphoblastic leukemia. The material was PBMCs from the stem cell graft donor, obtained from the stem cell graft. CDR3 sequence: CASSQAPRGQETQYF. CDR3 DNA sequence: TGCGCCAGCAGCCAAGCCCCGCGGGGGCAAGAGACCCAGTACTTC.